The rows below give T cell receptor beta chains drawn from one sample of a study of response to subunit inactivated influenza vaccine. A single record per CDR3 protein comes from TCRdb applying MiXCR to the RT-PCR reads. The profile shows about 310,000 distinct CDR3 sequences, around 20% of them singletons. The sample was PBMCs from blood, taken around 22 months after vaccination. The origin of the receptors is a man aged 50 to 69 who received an inactivated influenza vaccine. Both conserved end residues are part of each CDR3. The order of the fields is D gene, V gene, J gene, clone size, CDR3 protein, CDR3 DNA. D genes are given only for firm matches. Size tells how often a clone was seen (once, few, many) or the class of an expanded clone, and some rows leave it out.

d_gene: -; v_gene: TRBV7-9; j_gene: TRBJ1-6; abundance: few; CDR3aa: CASSLNAGGFNSPLHF; CDR3nt: TGTGCCAGCAGCTTAAATGCCGGCGGATTTAATTCACCCCTCCACTTT
d_gene: TRBD1; v_gene: TRBV7-2; j_gene: TRBJ1-2; abundance: few; CDR3aa: CASSLAQGASYGYTF; CDR3nt: TGTGCCAGCAGCTTAGCACAGGGGGCATCCTATGGCTACACCTTC
d_gene: -; v_gene: TRBV15; j_gene: TRBJ1-4; abundance: many; CDR3aa: CATSPTGGEKLFF; CDR3nt: TGTGCCACCAGCCCCACGGGGGGAGAAAAACTGTTTTTT
d_gene: -; v_gene: TRBV11-3; j_gene: TRBJ2-5; abundance: -; CDR3aa: CASSFGEETQYF; CDR3nt: TGTGCCAGCAGCTTTGGAGAAGAGACCCAGTACTTC
d_gene: -; v_gene: TRBV7-3; j_gene: TRBJ1-3; abundance: -; CDR3aa: CASSPRGPSSGNTIYF; CDR3nt: TGTGCCAGCAGCCCCCGTGGCCCTAGCTCTGGAAACACCATATATTTT
d_gene: TRBD2; v_gene: TRBV13; j_gene: TRBJ2-7; abundance: -; CDR3aa: CASSPGASGYYEQYF; CDR3nt: TGTGCCAGCAGCCCCGGGGCTAGCGGTTACTACGAGCAGTACTTC
d_gene: -; v_gene: TRBV5-1; j_gene: TRBJ1-3; abundance: few; CDR3aa: CASSVYGGSGNTIYF; CDR3nt: TGCGCCAGCAGTGTTTACGGTGGCTCTGGAAACACCATATATTTT
d_gene: TRBD1; v_gene: TRBV20-1; j_gene: TRBJ1-1; abundance: few; CDR3aa: CSARGNRQGTNTEAFF; CDR3nt: TGCAGTGCTAGAGGTAACAGACAGGGGACGAACACTGAAGCTTTCTTT
d_gene: -; v_gene: TRBV6-2/TRBV6-3; j_gene: TRBJ1-1; abundance: few; CDR3aa: CASRWVMNTEAFF; CDR3nt: TGTGCCAGCAGGTGGGTCATGAACACTGAAGCTTTCTTT
d_gene: -; v_gene: TRBV11-2; j_gene: TRBJ1-4; abundance: many; CDR3aa: CASSLGREGEKLFF; CDR3nt: TGTGCCAGCAGCTTAGGCAGGGAAGGTGAAAAACTGTTTTTT